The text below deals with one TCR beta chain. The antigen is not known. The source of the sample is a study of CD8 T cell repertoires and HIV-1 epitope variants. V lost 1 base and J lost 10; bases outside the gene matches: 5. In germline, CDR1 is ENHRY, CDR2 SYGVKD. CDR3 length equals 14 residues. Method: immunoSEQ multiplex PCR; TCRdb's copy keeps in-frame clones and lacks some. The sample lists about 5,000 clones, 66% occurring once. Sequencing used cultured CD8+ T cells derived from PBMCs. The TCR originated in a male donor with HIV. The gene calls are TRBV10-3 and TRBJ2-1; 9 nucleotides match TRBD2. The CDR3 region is CAISEYLAGNEQFF. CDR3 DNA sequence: TGTGCCATCAGTGAGTATCTAGCGGGAAACGAGCAGTTCTTC.